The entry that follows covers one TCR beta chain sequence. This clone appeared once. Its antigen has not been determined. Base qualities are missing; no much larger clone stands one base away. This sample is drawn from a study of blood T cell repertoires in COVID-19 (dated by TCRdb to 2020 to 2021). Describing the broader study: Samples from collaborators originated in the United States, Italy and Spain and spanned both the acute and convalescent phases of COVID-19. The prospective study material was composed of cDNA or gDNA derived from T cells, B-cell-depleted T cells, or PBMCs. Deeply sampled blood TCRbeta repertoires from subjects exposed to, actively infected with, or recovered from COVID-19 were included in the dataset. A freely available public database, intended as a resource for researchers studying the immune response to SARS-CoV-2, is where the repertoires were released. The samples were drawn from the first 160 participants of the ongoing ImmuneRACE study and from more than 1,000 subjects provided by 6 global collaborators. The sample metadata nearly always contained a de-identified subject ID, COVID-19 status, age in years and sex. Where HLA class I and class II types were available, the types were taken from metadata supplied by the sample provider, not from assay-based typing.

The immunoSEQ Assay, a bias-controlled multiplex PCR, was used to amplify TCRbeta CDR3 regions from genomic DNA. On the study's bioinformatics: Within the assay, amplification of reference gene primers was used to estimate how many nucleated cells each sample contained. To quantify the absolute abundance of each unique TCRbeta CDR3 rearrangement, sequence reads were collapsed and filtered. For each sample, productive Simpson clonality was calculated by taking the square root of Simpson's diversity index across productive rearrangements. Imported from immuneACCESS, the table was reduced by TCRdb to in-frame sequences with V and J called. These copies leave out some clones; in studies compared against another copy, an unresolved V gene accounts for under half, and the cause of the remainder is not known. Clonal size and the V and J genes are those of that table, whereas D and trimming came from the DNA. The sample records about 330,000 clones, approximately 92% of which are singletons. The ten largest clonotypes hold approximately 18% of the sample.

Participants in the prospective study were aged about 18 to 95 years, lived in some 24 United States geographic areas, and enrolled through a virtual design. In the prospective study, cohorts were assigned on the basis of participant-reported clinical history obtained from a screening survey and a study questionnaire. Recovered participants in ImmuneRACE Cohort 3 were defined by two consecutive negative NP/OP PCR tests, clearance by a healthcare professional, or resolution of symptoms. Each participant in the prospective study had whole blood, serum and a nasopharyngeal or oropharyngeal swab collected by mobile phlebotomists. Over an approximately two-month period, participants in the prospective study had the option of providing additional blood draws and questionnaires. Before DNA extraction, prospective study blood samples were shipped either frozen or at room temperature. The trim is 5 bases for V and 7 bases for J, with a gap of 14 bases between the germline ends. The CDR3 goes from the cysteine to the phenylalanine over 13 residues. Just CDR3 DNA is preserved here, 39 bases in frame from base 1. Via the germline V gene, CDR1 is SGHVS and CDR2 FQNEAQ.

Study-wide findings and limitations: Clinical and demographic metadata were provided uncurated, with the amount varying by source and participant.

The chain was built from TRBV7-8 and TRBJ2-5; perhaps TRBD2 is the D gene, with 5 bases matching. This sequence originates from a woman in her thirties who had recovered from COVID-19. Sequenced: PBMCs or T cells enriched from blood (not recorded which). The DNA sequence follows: TGTGCCAGCAGCCGAGGCGCGGGCGGGACCCAGTACTTC. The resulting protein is CASSRGAGGTQYF. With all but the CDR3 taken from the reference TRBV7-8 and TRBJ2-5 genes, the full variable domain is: GAGVSQSPRYKVAKRGQDVALRCDPISGHVSLFWYQQALGQGPEFLTYFQNEAQLDKSGLPSDRFFAERPEGSVSTLKIQRTQQEDSAVYLCASSRGAGGTQYFGPGTRLLVL.